These T cell receptor beta chains were read from a single sample in a study of T cell changes during pregnancy in multiple sclerosis. TCRdb's copy holds only in-frame clones and misses some; the assay was immunoSEQ multiplex PCR. The sample has 50,000 or so clones; approximately 94% are singletons. The input for sequencing was CD4+ T cells from peripheral blood mononuclear cells, taken in the third trimester of pregnancy. These receptors all stem from a female donor with multiple sclerosis, enrolled in a pregnancy study. Each CDR3 is given with its conserved first and last residue. D genes are given only for firm matches. Clone size is shown for a subset of rows, as once, few, many or a class of expanded clone.

J: TRBJ2-3
size: -
D: TRBD2
V: TRBV4-2
CDR3: CASSQDGTRGSTDTQYF
DNA: TGTGCCAGCAGCCAAGACGGGACTAGAGGAAGCACAGATACGCAGTATTTT

J: TRBJ1-4
size: few
D: -
V: TRBV29-1
CDR3: CSVAQGPGEKLFF
DNA: TGCAGCGTTGCACAGGGACCCGGGGAGAAACTGTTTTTT

J: TRBJ1-3
size: -
D: TRBD1
V: TRBV2
CDR3: CASSETLDRVNTIYF
DNA: TGTGCCAGCAGTGAAACCCTGGACAGGGTGAACACCATATATTTT

J: TRBJ2-7
size: -
D: -
V: TRBV13
CDR3: CASSRTAYEQYF
DNA: TGTGCCAGCAGTCGGACAGCCTACGAGCAGTACTTC

J: TRBJ2-1
size: -
D: TRBD2
V: TRBV27
CDR3: CASRERGNLYNEQFF
DNA: TGTGCCAGCAGAGAGCGGGGCAACCTTTACAATGAGCAGTTCTTC

J: TRBJ1-6
size: -
D: -
V: TRBV5-1
CDR3: CASSSQVSSYNSPLHF
DNA: TGCGCCAGCAGCTCCCAGGTGAGCTCCTATAATTCACCCCTCCACTTT

J: TRBJ2-1
size: -
D: TRBD1
V: TRBV10-3
CDR3: CAINSNQGAGEQFF
DNA: TGTGCCATCAACTCTAACCAGGGGGCCGGTGAGCAGTTCTTC

J: TRBJ2-7
size: -
D: -
V: TRBV28
CDR3: CASGLPSYEQYF
DNA: TGTGCCAGCGGGCTCCCCTCCTACGAGCAGTACTTC

J: TRBJ1-4
size: -
D: TRBD1
V: TRBV19
CDR3: CASSSRQGPNEKLFF
DNA: TGTGCCAGTAGTTCAAGACAGGGACCCAATGAAAAACTGTTTTTT

J: TRBJ2-1
size: -
D: -
V: TRBV11-1
CDR3: CASSPGTPNEQFF
DNA: TGTGCCAGCAGCCCCGGGACTCCAAATGAGCAGTTCTTC

J: TRBJ2-2
size: -
D: -
V: TRBV27
CDR3: CASSFAGADTGELFF
DNA: TGTGCCAGCAGTTTTGCAGGGGCGGACACCGGGGAGCTGTTTTTT

J: TRBJ2-3
size: -
D: TRBD2
V: TRBV10-3
CDR3: CAISQPGLAQDTQYF
DNA: TGTGCCATCAGTCAGCCGGGACTAGCACAAGATACGCAGTATTTT

J: TRBJ2-2
size: -
D: TRBD1
V: TRBV6-5
CDR3: CASRIGGSGELFF
DNA: TGTGCCAGCCGTATAGGGGGCTCCGGGGAGCTGTTTTTT

J: TRBJ2-5
size: -
D: TRBD1
V: TRBV19
CDR3: CASSPGQDLGTQYF
DNA: TGTGCCAGTAGTCCGGGACAGGACCTGGGGACCCAGTACTTC

J: TRBJ2-5
size: -
D: TRBD2
V: TRBV5-1
CDR3: CASSLEGLSETQYF
DNA: TGCGCCAGCAGCTTGGAGGGACTATCAGAGACCCAGTACTTC

J: TRBJ1-6
size: -
D: -
V: TRBV28
CDR3: CASSLRQGSSPLHF
DNA: TGTGCCAGCAGTTTAAGGCAGGGATCCTCACCCCTCCACTTT

J: TRBJ2-2
size: -
D: TRBD2
V: TRBV7-2
CDR3: CASSARSSGLSGELFF
DNA: TGTGCCAGCAGCGCTAGGTCTAGCGGGTTGTCCGGGGAGCTGTTTTTT

J: TRBJ2-7
size: -
D: -
V: TRBV7-2
CDR3: CASSLWFGQWYF
DNA: TGTGCCAGCAGCTTATGGTTTGGGCAGTGGTACTTC

J: TRBJ1-1
size: once
D: TRBD1
V: TRBV7-3
CDR3: CASSPRTGSEAFF
DNA: TGTGCCAGCAGCCCCCGGACAGGTTCGGAAGCTTTCTTT

J: TRBJ2-3
size: -
D: TRBD2
V: TRBV7-9
CDR3: CASSLIWRLADEGDTQYF
DNA: TGTGCCAGCAGCTTAATCTGGAGACTAGCCGATGAGGGAGATACGCAGTATTTT

J: TRBJ1-1
size: -
D: TRBD1
V: TRBV25-1
CDR3: CASTGQGLTFTEAFF
DNA: TGTGCCAGCACCGGACAGGGTTTGACGTTCACTGAAGCTTTCTTT

J: TRBJ1-2
size: -
D: TRBD1
V: TRBV27
CDR3: CASSLQGRDSRNYGYTF
DNA: TGTGCCAGCAGTTTACAGGGGCGGGACAGTAGAAATTATGGCTACACCTTC

J: TRBJ1-4
size: -
D: -
V: TRBV11-2
CDR3: CASSLVPGGEKLFF
DNA: TGTGCCAGCAGCTTAGTCCCGGGTGGAGAAAAACTGTTTTTT

J: TRBJ2-7
size: once
D: -
V: TRBV19
CDR3: CASSTRLQQGNGVEQYF
DNA: TGTGCCAGTAGTACCCGACTCCAGCAGGGGAACGGTGTGGAGCAGTACTTC

J: TRBJ2-5
size: -
D: -
V: TRBV11-2
CDR3: CASSLVGSYARTQYF
DNA: TGTGCCAGCAGCTTAGTGGGCAGCTATGCCCGGACCCAGTACTTC

J: TRBJ2-3
size: once
D: TRBD1
V: TRBV5-1
CDR3: CASSSLGQGAVTDTQYF
DNA: TGCGCCAGCAGCTCACTGGGACAGGGGGCGGTCACAGATACGCAGTATTTT

J: TRBJ1-5
size: -
D: -
V: TRBV19
CDR3: CASSMRHNQPQHF
DNA: TGTGCCAGTAGTATGCGGCATAATCAGCCCCAGCATTTT